This T cell receptor (beta chain) was sequenced for a study of regulatory T cells in long-lasting Graves disease. V lost 0 bases and J 4 bases, leaving 13 bases between the germline ends. Germline V lookup: CDR1 SNHLY, CDR2 FYNNEI. CDR3 length equals 15 residues. For TCR beta, libraries came from iRepertoire HTBI primers and Arm-PCR of CDR3 regions. Each CDR3 protein is one row after TCRdb ran MiXCR on the multiplex PCR reads. The data contain around 250,000 distinct CDR3 sequences, around 18% of them singletons. This sample's time point: newly diagnosed GD, antithyroid drugs for less than 3 months. Isolated PBMC RNA provided the starting material for the TCR library. These data were likewise used in another study, on T cells in Graves' hyperthyroidism and ophthalmopathy. In that study: The HTBI primer set was used in a first-round RT-PCR of the TCR CDR3. Researchers found most expanded thyroid clonotypes above 0.001 in blood as well.

The sequencing used peripheral blood mononuclear cells (PBMCs), collected at new diagnosis, from a patient treated with antithyroid drugs. The chain uses TRBV2 and TRBJ2-7; D not certain. The receptor's source is a woman aged 30 to 39 with Graves disease. CDR3 coding DNA: TGTGCCAGCAGTGAAGCGCGACTGAGACCTTACGAGCAGTACTTC. Translated, it gives CASSEARLRPYEQYF.